The next 23 T cell receptor beta chains were all read from a single sample in a study of cytomegalovirus exposure and HLA in healthy donors. Sequenced by immunoSEQ multiplex PCR; TCRdb stores in-frame clones only, minus some. The sample has hundreds of thousands of clones, more than 75% seen once. Sample: PBMCs. These receptor sequences come from a young woman in good health and CMV-seropositive.

The CDR3 loop is CASSGLAGDTGELFF. The CDR3 region has the DNA TGTGCCAGCTCTGGACTAGCGGGGGACACCGGGGAGCTGTTTTTT. This sequence joins TRBV18 and TRBJ2-2; the match to TRBD2 covers 13 bases. CDR1 and CDR2 from the germline V gene are KGHSH and LQKENI. After removal of 6 bases from V and 3 bases from J, the junction contained 1 base not matched to a gene. The CDR3 has 15 residues. The variable domain in full, completed from reference TRBV18 and TRBJ2-2, reads NAGVMQNPRHLVRRRGQEARLRCSPMKGHSHVYWYRQLPEEGLKFMVYLQKENIIDESGMPKERFSAEFPKEGPSILRIQQVVRGDSAAYFCASSGLAGDTGELFFGEGSRLTVL.

The chain uses TRBV18 and TRBJ1-1; D is possibly TRBD1 (6 bases). Germline V lookup: CDR1 KGHSH, CDR2 LQKENI. The CDR3 is 13 amino acids. Trimming cost V 5 bases and J 10 bases, with 17 bases left between them. CDR3 in DNA: TGTGCCAGCTCAATAGACAGGATCCCAGCAGCTTTCTTT. Its protein is CASSIDRIPAAFF.

The CDR3 nucleotides read TGTGCCAGCAGTCCCACCCGGACAGTTTTCAATCAGCCCCAGCATTTT. Translating gives CASSPTRTVFNQPQHF. This chain uses TRBV27 with TRBJ1-5; D may be TRBD1 (6 bases). Germline CDR1 and CDR2: MNHEY and SMNVEV (reference sequence). The CDR3 has 16 amino acids. V dropped 5 bases and J dropped 3 bases, with 17 bases sitting between them.

The chain uses TRBV23-1 and TRBJ1-1, with D uncertain. TRBV23-1 is an open reading frame, and its role is uncertain. Between the trimmed V and J ends, which lost 1 base and 4 bases, there was a span of 16 bases. The CDR3 sequence is 16 residues long. The CDR3 is CASSQWAQAMSTEAFF. The CDR3 nucleotides read TGCGCCAGCAGTCAATGGGCCCAGGCCATGAGCACTGAAGCTTTCTTT.

This clone was seen only a few times. The V call is TRBV10-3, the J call TRBJ2-7; 10 bases align to TRBD2. This CDR3 spans 13 amino acids. V was pared by 8 bases and J by 5 bases, with 6 bases of the junction left unmatched. The germline gives CDR1 ENHRY, CDR2 SYGVKD. The CDR3 DNA reads TGTGCCATCTCTCTAGCGGGAGCCAACGAGCAGTACTTC. Residues: CAISLAGANEQYF.

The J gene is TRBJ2-1, the V gene TRBV27; possibly TRBD2 for D (6 bases). Trimming left V 1 base short and J 0 bases short, with 10 bases between. In germline, CDR1 is MNHEY, CDR2 SMNVEV (reference sequence). The CDR3 has 16 residues. The CDR3 reads CASSLWGVSSYNEQFF. In DNA, the CDR3 is TGTGCCAGCAGTTTATGGGGGGTTAGCTCCTACAATGAGCAGTTCTTC.

The table lists this clone with a count of one. The chain joins TRBV7-9 to TRBJ1-5, with TRBD1 as a possible D gene (5 bases). Germline assignment: CDR1 SEHNR and CDR2 FQNEAQ (reference sequence). V shed 1 base and J shed 8 bases, with 18 bases lying between them. The CDR3 totals 16 residues. The CDR3 protein is CASSLGDRGLVEPQHF. CDR3 DNA: TGTGCCAGCAGCTTAGGGGATCGGGGGTTAGTCGAGCCCCAGCATTTT. Combining the CDR3 with reference TRBV7-9 and TRBJ1-5 gives the whole variable domain DTGVSQNPRHKITKRGQNVTFRCDPISEHNRLYWYRQTLGQGPEFLTYFQNEAQLEKSRLLSDRFSAERPKGSFSTLEIQRTEQGDSAMYLCASSLGDRGLVEPQHFGDGTRLSIL.

This rearrangement joins TRBV19 to TRBJ2-7; 8 bases match TRBD1. Trimming at V came to 1 base and at J to 5 bases, leaving 7 bases not matched to a gene. CDR1 is LNHDA and CDR2 is SQIVND in the germline V gene (reference sequence). The CDR3 is 15 residues long. The CDR3 is CASSIARTGYNEQYF. In DNA form, the CDR3 reads TGTGCCAGTAGTATAGCCCGGACAGGGTATAACGAGCAGTACTTC.

This rearrangement joins TRBV5-1 to TRBJ2-7; a weak D match, TRBD1 (6 bases). Germline CDR1 reads SGHRS; CDR2 reads YFSETQ. Trimming stripped 4 bases from V and 6 bases from J, with 20 bases between. This CDR3 region has 15 residues. CDR3 in DNA: TGCGCCAGCAGCCTGCCCGTGACAGGTTTCGGCGAGCAGTACTTC. Amino acid sequence: CASSLPVTGFGEQYF.

The rearrangement joins TRBV2 to TRBJ1-1, with 7 bases fitting TRBD1. Germline CDR1 SNHLY, CDR2 FYNNEI. The CDR3 is 14 residues long. Trimming took 4 bases from V and 4 from J; bases not matched to a gene: 6. CDR3 region: CASSVQGPSTEAFF. In DNA form, the CDR3 reads TGTGCCAGCAGTGTACAGGGGCCGAGCACTGAAGCTTTCTTT.

This chain links TRBV5-8 with TRBJ2-5; 11 bases map to TRBD2. CDR1 and CDR2 from the germline V gene are SGHTS and YDEGEE. V was clipped by 4 bases and J by 1 base; unmatched bases: 3. CDR3 size: 15 residues. Written as DNA, the CDR3 is TGTGCCAGCAGCCCGGGACTAGCGGTCCAAGAGACCCAGTACTTC. Translation gives CASSPGLAVQETQYF.

The chain employs TRBV5-6 and TRBJ1-5; D unresolved. In germline, CDR1 is SGHDT, CDR2 YYEEEE. The CDR3 is made up of 13 amino acids. Trimming removed 1 base from V and 5 bases from J, with 7 bases in between. CDR3 DNA: TGTGCCAGCAGCTTGTCCGGGGATCAGCCCCAGCATTTT. Translation gives CASSLSGDQPQHF.

This clone has a single count. This chain links TRBV7-9 with TRBJ1-4, with TRBD1 as a possible D gene (6 bases). The CDR3 sequence is 17 residues long. The germline CDR1 and CDR2 sequences are SEHNR and FQNEAQ (reference sequence). V lost 5 bases to trimming and J lost 3 bases, with 19 bases between them. The chain's CDR3 is CASSPPGGGASNEKLFF. The CDR3 DNA reads as TGTGCCAGCAGCCCCCCTGGAGGGGGGGCTTCTAATGAAAAACTGTTTTTT.

The chain uses TRBV6-5 and TRBJ1-2; 9 nucleotides match TRBD1. V shed 4 bases, J shed 8 bases, and the junction held 11 bases outside the gene matches. The CDR3 length is 15 residues. Germline V gene lookup returns CDR1 MNHEY and CDR2 SVGAGI. The CDR3 nucleotides are TGTGCCAGCAGTTCGGACGGGACAGGGCCTTCAGGCTACACCTTC. Its protein product is CASSSDGTGPSGYTF.

This sequence joins TRBV15 and TRBJ2-3; D is undetermined. Germline values: CDR1 LNHNV, CDR2 YYDKDF (reference sequence). This CDR3 is built from 17 residues. Trimming took 5 bases from V and 2 from J, leaving 20 bases between them. CDR3: CATSPPVAAITTDTQYF. As DNA, the CDR3 is TGTGCCACCAGCCCCCCCGTGGCGGCTATTACCACAGATACGCAGTATTTT.

This clone was seen just once. V gene TRBV19 combines with J gene TRBJ2-4; D gene uncertain. The length of the CDR3 is 17 residues. Germline V gene sequence: CDR1 LNHDA, CDR2 SQIVND (reference sequence). V lost 0 bases, J lost 1 base, and 13 bases lay in between. CDR3 DNA sequence: TGTGCCAGTAGTATAGAGCTCGACTGGCACGCCAAAAACATTCAGTACTTC. Translated: CASSIELDWHAKNIQYF.

J is TRBJ2-3 and V is TRBV28, with 10 bases aligning to TRBD2. Losses at the gene ends were 5 bases for V and 3 bases for J; bases not matched to a gene: 8. The CDR3 has 16 amino acids. Germline values: CDR1 MDHEN, CDR2 SYDVKM. CDR3 nucleotides: TGTGCCAGCAGTCCCCGAGGGGGACTAGCGACAGATACGCAGTATTTT. This gives the protein CASSPRGGLATDTQYF.

CDR3 amino acids: CASETSGRGDTGELFF. The CDR3 coding sequence is TGTGCCAGCGAAACTAGCGGGAGAGGGGACACCGGGGAGCTGTTTTTT. The rearrangement joins TRBV25-1 to TRBJ2-2, with 11 bases identical to TRBD2. This CDR3 contains 16 residues. Germline CDR1 and CDR2: MGHDK and SYGVNS. V dropped 8 bases and J dropped 3; count of bases not matched to a gene: 8.

This clone was counted only a few times. The genes are TRBV2 and TRBJ1-2, with 9 bases identical to TRBD1. Germline V gene data show CDR1 as SNHLY and CDR2 as FYNNEI. The CDR3 contains 12 residues. Trimming cost V 7 bases and J 8 bases; bases outside gene matches: 5. The CDR3 reads CASMGDREGYTF. The CDR3 bases are TGTGCCAGCATGGGGGACAGGGAAGGCTACACCTTC.

Here the CDR3 DNA reads TGTGCCAGCAGCCCCAGCGGGAGCTCCTACAATGAGCAGTTCTTC. It encodes CASSPSGSSYNEQFF. The chain has TRBV11-2 and TRBJ2-1, with 8 positions matching TRBD2. V was pared by 5 bases and J by 0 bases, with 3 bases of the junction left unmatched. CDR3 length equals 15 residues. Germline-derived CDR1 and CDR2 are SGHAT and FQNNGV.

This rearrangement joins TRBV9 to TRBJ2-2, with TRBD2 identical over 14 bases. The ends lost 4 bases at V and 6 bases at J; junction bases unmatched: 8. The CDR3 covers 17 residues. The germline CDR1 and CDR2 sequences are SGDLS and YYNGEE. The CDR3, as DNA: TGTGCCAGCAGCTCGGGACTAGCGGGAGTTATCCCCGGGGAGCTGTTTTTT. It yields the protein CASSSGLAGVIPGELFF.

The chain carries TRBV4-1 and TRBJ2-7, with 8 nucleotides matching TRBD1. This CDR3 is built from 14 residues. From germline, CDR1 is MGHRA and CDR2 YSYEKL. Trimming cost V 4 bases and J 1 base; bases outside gene matches: 3. This CDR3 reads CASSPGTGSYEQYF. CDR3 nucleotide sequence: TGCGCCAGCAGCCCCGGGACAGGTTCCTACGAGCAGTACTTC.

This chain uses TRBV18 with TRBJ2-1, with a possible D match to TRBD1 (6 bases). The CDR3 runs 15 residues. The V end lost 3 bases, the J end lost 5 bases, and 14 bases lay between the germline ends. Germline loops: CDR1 KGHSH, CDR2 LQKENI. The CDR3 protein is CASSPGAGYDNEQFF. For the CDR3, the DNA is TGTGCCAGCTCACCGGGGGCTGGCTACGACAATGAGCAGTTCTTC.